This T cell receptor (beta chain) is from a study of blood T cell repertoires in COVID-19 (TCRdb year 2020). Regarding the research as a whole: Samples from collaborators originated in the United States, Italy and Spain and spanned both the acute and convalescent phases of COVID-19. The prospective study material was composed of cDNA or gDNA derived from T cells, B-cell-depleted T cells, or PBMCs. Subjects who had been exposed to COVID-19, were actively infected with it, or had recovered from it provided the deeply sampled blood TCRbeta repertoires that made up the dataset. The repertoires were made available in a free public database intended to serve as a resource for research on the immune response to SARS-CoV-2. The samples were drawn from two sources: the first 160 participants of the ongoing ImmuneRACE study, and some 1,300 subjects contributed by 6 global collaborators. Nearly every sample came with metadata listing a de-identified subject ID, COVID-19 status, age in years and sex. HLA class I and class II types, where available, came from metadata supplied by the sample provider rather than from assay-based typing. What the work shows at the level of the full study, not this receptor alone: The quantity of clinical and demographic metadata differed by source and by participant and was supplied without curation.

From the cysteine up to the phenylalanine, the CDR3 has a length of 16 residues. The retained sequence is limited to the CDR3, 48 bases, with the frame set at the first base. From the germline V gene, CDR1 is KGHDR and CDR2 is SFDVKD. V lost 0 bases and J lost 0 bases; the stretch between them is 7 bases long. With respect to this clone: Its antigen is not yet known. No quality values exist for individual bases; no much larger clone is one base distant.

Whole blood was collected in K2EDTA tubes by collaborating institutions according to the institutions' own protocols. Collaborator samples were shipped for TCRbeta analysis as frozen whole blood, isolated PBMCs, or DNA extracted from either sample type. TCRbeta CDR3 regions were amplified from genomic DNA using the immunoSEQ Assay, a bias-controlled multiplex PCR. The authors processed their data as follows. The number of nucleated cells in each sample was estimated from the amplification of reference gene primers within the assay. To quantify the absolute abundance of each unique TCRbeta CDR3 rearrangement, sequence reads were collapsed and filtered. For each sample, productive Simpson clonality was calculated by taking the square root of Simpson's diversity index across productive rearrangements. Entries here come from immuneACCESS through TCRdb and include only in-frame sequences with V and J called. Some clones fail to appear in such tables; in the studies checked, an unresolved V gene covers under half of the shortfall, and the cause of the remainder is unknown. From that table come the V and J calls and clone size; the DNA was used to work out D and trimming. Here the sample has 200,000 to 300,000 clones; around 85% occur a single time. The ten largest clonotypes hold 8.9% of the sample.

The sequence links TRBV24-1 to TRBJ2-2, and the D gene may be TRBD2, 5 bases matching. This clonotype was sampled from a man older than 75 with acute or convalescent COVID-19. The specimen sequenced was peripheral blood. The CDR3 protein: CATSDLSGTNTGELFF. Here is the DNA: TGTGCCACCAGTGATTTGTCGGGAACGAACACCGGGGAGCTGTTTTTT.